The 8 T cell receptor beta chains below come from one sample, sequenced in a study of CD8+ T cells in alopecia areata. After isolation, RNA underwent reverse transcription to generate cDNA as the sequencing template. Data came from immunoSEQ multiplex PCR; TCRdb stores just in-frame clones and leaves some out. The table includes about 250,000 clones, approximately 60% detected once. Treatment: oral pan-JAK inhibitor, 5-10 mg twice daily. Sequences were derived from CD4+ T cells sorted from blood, sampled at approximately week 52, from a patient treated with tofacitinib. The receptors here all came from a human donor with alopecia areata.

The CDR3 protein is CASSRDGYNEQFF. The CDR3 nucleotides are TGTGCCAGCAGCCGGGACGGATACAATGAGCAGTTCTTC. The chain has TRBV14 and TRBJ2-1; D is tentatively TRBD1 or TRBD2 (5 bases each). CDR1 is SGHDN, CDR2 FVKESK, per germline. The CDR3 loop spans 13 amino acids. V lost 4 bases and J lost 4, with 8 bases in between.

This clone was found a few times. This chain uses TRBV6-1 with TRBJ1-6; no clear D. Germline CDR1 is MNHNS and CDR2 is SASEGT. The V gene lost 2 bases and the J gene lost 0 bases, with 5 bases spanning the gap. The CDR3 runs to 15 residues. CDR3 region: CASSELTSYNSPLHF. The DNA for the CDR3 is TGTGCCAGCAGTGAACTGACCTCCTATAATTCACCCCTCCACTTT.

The rearrangement links TRBV27 to TRBJ1-5; D call uncertain. The CDR3 has 14 amino acids. Germline CDR1 is MNHEY and CDR2 is SMNVEV (reference sequence). Trimming pared 5 bases from V and 0 bases from J, leaving 8 bases between. CDR3 in amino acids: CASSRANSNQPQHF. The CDR3 DNA reads as TGTGCCAGCAGTAGAGCGAATAGCAATCAGCCCCAGCATTTT.

A remark on this clone: Other DNA sequences in this specimen translate into the identical CDR3. This chain links TRBV20-1 with TRBJ2-3; D unclear. Germline CDR1 and CDR2: DFQATT and SNEGSKA (reference sequence). This CDR3 has 11 amino acids. The germline V and J ends were trimmed by 4 bases and 0 bases, with 2 bases remaining between them. CDR3 residues: CSATSTDTQYF. DNA for the CDR3: TGCAGTGCTACTAGCACAGATACGCAGTATTTT.

The table lists this clone with a few counts. The rearrangement links TRBV29-1 to TRBJ1-1; 7 bases are shared with TRBD1. The CDR3 covers 13 residues. CDR1 SQVTM and CDR2 ANQGSEA come from the germline V gene. With 5 bases clipped from V and 0 bases from J, the junction kept 3 bases outside the gene matches. This chain's CDR3 is CSVRDRMNTEAFF. DNA for the CDR3: TGCAGCGTTCGGGACAGAATGAACACTGAAGCTTTCTTT.

The J gene is TRBJ1-2, the V gene TRBV4-3; D remains ambiguous. Germline CDR1 and CDR2: LGHNA and YSLEER. Trimming removed 1 base from V and 0 bases from J, with 12 bases in between. The CDR3 is 16 amino acids. The DNA of the CDR3 is TGCGCCAGCAGCCAAGTGAGCGGATCAGCTAACTATGGCTACACCTTC. Encoded protein: CASSQVSGSANYGYTF.

This clone was found a few times. This chain links TRBV2 with TRBJ2-3; 11 nucleotides line up with TRBD1. Losses at the gene ends were 8 bases for V and 4 bases for J; bases not matched to a gene: 11. The CDR3 has 16 residues. Germline lookup yields CDR1 SNHLY and CDR2 FYNNEI. As DNA, the CDR3 is TGTGCCAGCCTGCCCCCGGACAGGGGGCGGGCAGATACGCAGTATTTT. Its translation: CASLPPDRGRADTQYF.

V usage is TRBV2 and J usage is TRBJ1-5, with D unclear. Trimming stripped 1 base from V and 5 bases from J, with 9 bases between. The CDR3 extends over 14 amino acids. Germline V gene data show CDR1 as SNHLY and CDR2 as FYNNEI. The CDR3 nucleotides are TGTGCCAGCAGTGAAGATCTTCTCTATCAGCCCCAGCATTTT. It translates to CASSEDLLYQPQHF.